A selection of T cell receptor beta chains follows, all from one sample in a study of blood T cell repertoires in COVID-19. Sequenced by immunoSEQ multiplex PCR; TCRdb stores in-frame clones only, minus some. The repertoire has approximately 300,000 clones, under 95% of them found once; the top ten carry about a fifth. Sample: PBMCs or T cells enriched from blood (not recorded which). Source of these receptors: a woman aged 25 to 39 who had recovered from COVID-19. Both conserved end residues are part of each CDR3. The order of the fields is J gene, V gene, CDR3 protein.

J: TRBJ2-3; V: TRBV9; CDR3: CASSVGPLGGGTDTQYF
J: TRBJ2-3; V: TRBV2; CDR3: CAALGTSGTDTQYF
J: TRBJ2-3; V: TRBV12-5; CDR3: CASGLAQGGGTDTQYF
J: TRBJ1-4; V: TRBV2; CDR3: CASSESGERAEKLFF
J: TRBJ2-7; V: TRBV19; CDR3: CASSIQDKGNYEQYF
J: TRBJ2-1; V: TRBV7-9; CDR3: CASSSSDGEQFF
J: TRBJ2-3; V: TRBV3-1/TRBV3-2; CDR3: CASSQQGVAGNSDTQYF
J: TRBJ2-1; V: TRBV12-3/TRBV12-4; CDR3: CASSQGYEQFF
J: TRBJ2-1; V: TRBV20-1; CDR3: CSASGLAGISYNEQFF
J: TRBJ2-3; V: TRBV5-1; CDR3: CASSLSLRTDTQYF
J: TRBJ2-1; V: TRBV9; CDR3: CASTPGGRPYNEQFF
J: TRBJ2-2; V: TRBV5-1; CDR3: CASSRIAGGPANTGELFF
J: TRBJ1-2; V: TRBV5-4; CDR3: CASSLQGDYGYTF
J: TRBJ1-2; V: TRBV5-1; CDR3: CASSLDSYGYTF
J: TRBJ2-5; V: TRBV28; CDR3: CASGLRTGTSGGPEQETQYF
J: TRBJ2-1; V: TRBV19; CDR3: CASSISSGIYEQFF
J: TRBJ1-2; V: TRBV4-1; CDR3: CASSQGTANYGYTF